These T cell receptor beta chains were read from a single sample in a study of T cells in Graves' hyperthyroidism and ophthalmopathy. Each CDR3 protein gets one entry after TCRdb re-called the multiplex PCR reads with MiXCR. Of 500,000 to 750,000 distinct CDR3 sequences detected, approximately 15% appear once; the ten largest clones hold 7.1%. The sample taken for sequencing was blood. The origin of the receptors is a woman aged 18-29 years with Graves' ophthalmopathy. Both conserved end residues are part of each CDR3. The order of the fields is J gene, V gene, CDR3 length, D gene, clone size, CDR3 protein, CDR3 DNA. A D gene is named only where the DNA matches it firmly. Expanded clones are given a class, and other clones once, few, many or no size at all.

TRBJ2-1,TRBV5-1,16,-,many,CASSLGGGGGYNEQFF,TGCGCCAGCAGCTTGGGAGGCGGAGGGGGGTACAATGAGCAGTTCTTC
TRBJ2-3,TRBV11-2,18,TRBD2,-,CASSLRLAGGLSTDTRYF,TGTGCCAGCAGCTTACGCCTAGCGGGAGGTCTTAGCACAGATACGCGGTATTTT
TRBJ2-3,TRBV6-1,13,-,many,CASSDSPTDTQYF,TGTGCCAGCAGTGACTCACCCACAGATACGCAGTATTTT
TRBJ2-1,TRBV7-9,14,-,many,CAGNYPSSYNEQFF,TGTGCCGGCAACTACCCTAGCTCCTACAATGAGCAGTTCTTC
TRBJ1-3,TRBV11-2,14,-,many,CASSPRGIGNTIYF,TGTGCCAGCAGCCCTCGGGGGATTGGAAACACCATATATTTT
TRBJ1-6,TRBV7-9,16,-,many,CASSFSSRVRGSPLHF,TGTGCCAGCAGCTTCTCAAGTAGGGTGCGAGGATCACCCCTCCACTTT
TRBJ1-1,TRBV7-9,14,-,many,CASSTLLGDTEAFF,TGTGCCAGCAGCACACTCCTGGGGGACACTGAAGCTTTCTTT
TRBJ1-3,TRBV5-5,17,TRBD1,-,CASSLAVTGLTGNTIYF,TGTGCCAGCAGCTTGGCGGTGACAGGGTTAACAGGAAACACCATATATTTT
TRBJ1-3,TRBV18,12,-,many,CASSPRGDTIYF,TGTGCCAGCTCCCCCCGGGGCGACACCATATATTTT
TRBJ2-2,TRBV9,16,TRBD2,many,CASSVGGRAATGELFF,TGTGCCAGCAGCGTCGGCGGGAGGGCCGCCACCGGGGAGCTGTTTTTT
TRBJ1-5,TRBV15,15,-,many,CATSRELQAYQPQHF,TGTGCCACCAGCAGAGAGTTGCAGGCTTATCAGCCCCAGCATTTT
TRBJ2-5,TRBV11-2,15,-,many,CASSLGELRRETQYF,TGTGCCAGCAGCTTAGGGGAACTGAGGCGAGAGACCCAGTACTTC
TRBJ2-7,TRBV20-1,15,TRBD2,many,CSAFSGGLESYEQYF,TGCAGTGCTTTCTCGGGAGGGTTGGAGTCCTACGAGCAGTACTTC
TRBJ1-1,TRBV28,13,-,many,CASSPWEREEAFF,TGTGCCAGCAGTCCCTGGGAACGGGAAGAAGCTTTCTTT
TRBJ2-2,TRBV6-5,15,-,-,CASSYDRLNTGELFF,TGTGCCAGCAGTTACGACCGGCTTAACACCGGGGAGCTGTTTTTT
TRBJ2-7,TRBV19,16,TRBD2,few,CASSERLAGADYEQYF,TGTGCCAGTAGCGAACGACTAGCGGGGGCAGATTACGAGCAGTACTTC
TRBJ2-1,TRBV18,14,TRBD1,many,CASSQAQGVNEQFF,TGTGCCAGCTCACAGGCCCAGGGGGTTAATGAGCAGTTCTTC
TRBJ2-3,TRBV10-3,15,-,few,CAISSRPLGTDTQYF,TGTGCCATCAGTTCCCGGCCCTTAGGGACAGATACGCAGTATTTT
TRBJ1-5,TRBV7-9,15,-,-,CASSLDGSFNQPQHF,TGTGCCAGCAGCTTAGACGGCAGTTTCAATCAGCCCCAGCATTTT
TRBJ2-7,TRBV6-1,17,TRBD2,many,CASSEGLTSGTPYEQYF,TGTGCCAGCAGTGAAGGATTGACTAGCGGGACTCCGTACGAGCAGTACTTC
TRBJ1-3,TRBV6-1,11,-,few,CASSYLGTIYF,TGTGCCAGCAGTTACCTGGGGACCATATATTTT
TRBJ1-5,TRBV6-6,15,-,many,CASSYSRESNQPQHF,TGTGCCAGCAGTTACTCGAGGGAGAGCAATCAGCCCCAGCATTTT
TRBJ2-1,TRBV24-1,14,-,many,CASQTGSTYNEQFF,TGTGCCTCGCAAACAGGGTCAACGTACAATGAGCAGTTCTTC
TRBJ2-1,TRBV4-1,14,TRBD1,-,CASSQEDRVNEQFF,TGCGCCAGCAGCCAAGAGGACAGGGTTAATGAGCAGTTCTTC
TRBJ1-6,TRBV6-1,13,-,many,CASSATVNSPLHF,TGTGCCAGCAGCGCCACAGTTAATTCACCCCTCCACTTT
TRBJ1-4,TRBV2,14,-,many,CASSELSVNEKLFF,TGTGCCAGCAGTGAATTGTCGGTGAATGAAAAACTGTTTTTT
TRBJ1-1,TRBV20-1,19,TRBD1,many,CSARPGTGNNPARGRGAFF,TGCAGTGCTAGGCCCGGGACAGGAAACAACCCCGCTCGAGGTAGAGGAGCTTTCTTT
TRBJ2-7,TRBV25-1,15,TRBD2,many,CASSEWGGVSYEQYF,TGTGCCAGCAGTGAATGGGGGGGGGTCTCCTACGAGCAGTACTTC
TRBJ1-2,TRBV19,13,-,-,CASSPTGMGGYTF,TGTGCCAGTAGTCCAACAGGGATGGGAGGCTACACCTTC
TRBJ2-1,TRBV3-1,15,-,few,CASSQGVTPVNEQFF,TGTGCCAGCAGCCAAGGAGTAACTCCCGTCAATGAGCAGTTCTTC
TRBJ1-1,TRBV19,13,TRBD1,-,CASIRQGGTEAFF,TGTGCCAGTATTCGACAGGGGGGCACTGAAGCTTTCTTT
TRBJ1-5,TRBV10-3,14,TRBD1,few,CATRDRGRDQPQHF,TGTGCCACCAGGGACAGGGGGCGCGATCAGCCCCAGCATTTT
TRBJ2-3,TRBV6-2/TRBV6-3,15,-,many,CASSYVAASTDTQYF,TGTGCCAGCAGTTACGTAGCGGCGAGCACAGATACGCAGTATTTT
TRBJ2-5,TRBV6-1,16,-,many,CASSEPWRGRVKTQYF,TGTGCCAGCAGTGAACCCTGGAGGGGGCGCGTAAAGACCCAGTACTTC
TRBJ2-1,TRBV5-1,14,-,many,CASSLEGTRVEQFF,TGCGCCAGCAGCTTGGAGGGTACTCGCGTCGAGCAGTTCTTC